The 32 T cell receptor beta chains given below trace back to one sample, sequenced in a study of blood T cell repertoires in COVID-19. The assay was immunoSEQ multiplex PCR, and TCRdb's table has in-frame clones only and misses some. The sample has tens of thousands of clones; around 85% are singletons. Sequenced: peripheral blood. The receptors derive from a man in his fifties with active COVID-19.

This clone was detected a few times. V and J are TRBV5-5 and TRBJ1-4; D might be TRBD1 (5 bases). The ends were cut back, 3 bases at V and 2 bases at J, with 11 bases in the middle. In germline, CDR1 is SGHKS, CDR2 YYEKEE (reference sequence). The CDR3 loop spans 15 amino acids. This chain's CDR3 is CASSSQGNTNEKLFF. CDR3 nucleotides: TGTGCCAGCAGCTCGCAGGGAAACACTAATGAAAAACTGTTTTTT.

The V and J genes are TRBV1 and TRBJ2-5; TRBD1 is the table's D call and was not checked against the DNA. TRBV1 is marked as a pseudogene. This CDR3 spans 17 amino acids. DNA of the CDR3: TGCACCAGCAGCCAAGATATAGCAGGGGCGATAAATGAGACCCAGTACTTC. Amino acid sequence: CTSSQDIAGAINETQYF.

The sample holds a few counts of this clone. This chain links TRBV15 with TRBJ2-1; D uncertain. Germline V gene lookup returns CDR1 LNHNV and CDR2 YYDKDF (reference sequence). This CDR3 has 15 residues. V lost 5 bases and J 2 bases, leaving 13 bases between the germline ends. In DNA form, the CDR3 reads TGTGCCACCAGCTTAGGCGGAGAGACCTACAATGAGCAGTTCTTC. This gives the protein CATSLGGETYNEQFF.

This sequence joins TRBV4-3 and TRBJ1-6, with TRBD1 matching over 8 bases. Germline lookup yields CDR1 LGHNA and CDR2 YSLEER. J lost 10 bases, V lost 3 bases, and 8 bases had no gene match. The CDR3 consists of 15 residues. The CDR3 sequence is CASSQVGTGGSPLHF. The CDR3 region has the DNA TGCGCCAGCAGCCAGGTCGGGACAGGAGGGTCACCCCTCCACTTT.

J is TRBJ1-4 and V is TRBV4-3; tentative D call: TRBD1 (6 bases). The CDR3 loop spans 14 amino acids. Trimming removed 0 bases at V and 8 bases at J, with 10 bases between. Per germline, CDR1 LGHNA and CDR2 YSLEER. CDR3 DNA sequence: TGCGCCAGCAGCCAAGATCGGACAGACGAAAAACTGTTTTTT. Protein product: CASSQDRTDEKLFF.

J is TRBJ2-5 and V is TRBV7-9; 8 nucleotides line up with TRBD1. This CDR3 has 14 amino acids. V was clipped by 5 bases and J by 5 bases; unmatched bases: 7. CDR1 and CDR2 from the germline V gene are SEHNR and FQNEAQ (reference sequence). The CDR3 bases are TGTGCCAGCAGCGGTCAGGGGGCGCGGGAGACCCAGTACTTC. The encoded protein is CASSGQGARETQYF.

The chain recombines TRBV6-4 with TRBJ2-1, with D uncertain. The germline gives CDR1 MRHNA, CDR2 SNTAGT. Trimming shortened V by 9 bases and J by 0 bases, and 18 bases separated the two germline ends. This CDR3 contains 16 residues. The CDR3 DNA reads as TGTGCCAGACCGCCAGGAAGCCTTAGCTCCTACAATGAGCAGTTCTTC. Its protein product is CARPPGSLSSYNEQFF.

By proportion, this clone is medium-sized. V and J are TRBV29-1 and TRBJ1-5, with D perhaps matching TRBD1 (5 bases). The CDR3 length is 14 residues. Germline CDR1 reads SQVTM; CDR2 reads ANQGSEA. V was pared by 7 bases and J by 1 base, with 14 bases between. The CDR3 nucleotides are TGCAGCGCCTCAGGGCCGACCAGCAATCAGCCCCAGCATTTT. This sequence encodes CSASGPTSNQPQHF.

This chain joins TRBV6-2 or TRBV6-3 and TRBJ1-4; D is unclear. Trimming pared 7 bases from V and 7 bases from J, leaving 19 bases between. The germline CDR1 and CDR2 sequences are MNHEY and SVGEGT. This CDR3 spans 15 amino acids. This CDR3 is CASNPKRAYGEKLFF. In DNA, the CDR3 is TGTGCCAGCAACCCTAAGAGGGCGTATGGTGAAAAACTGTTTTTT.

The chain uses TRBV5-1 and TRBJ2-7, with D possibly being TRBD2 (6 bases). Germline values: CDR1 SGHRS, CDR2 YFSETQ. The V end lost 0 bases, the J end lost 3 bases, and 10 bases lay between the germline ends. CDR3 size: 14 residues. CDR3 region: CASSLEGLFYEQYF. CDR3 DNA sequence: TGCGCCAGCAGCTTGGAGGGACTCTTCTACGAGCAGTACTTC.

The J gene is TRBJ2-1, the V gene TRBV19, with D perhaps matching TRBD2 (5 bases). Trimming stripped 6 bases from V and 4 bases from J, with 16 bases between. There are 15 residues in the CDR3. Germline CDR1 and CDR2: LNHDA and SQIVND (reference sequence). CDR3 coding DNA: TGTGCCAGTAGGGGCGGGCTAACCACTTACAATGAGCAGTTCTTC. This gives the protein CASRGGLTTYNEQFF. Complete variable domain (other parts from reference TRBV19 and TRBJ2-1): DGGITQSPKYLFRKEGQNVTLSCEQNLNHDAMYWYRQDPGQGLRLIYYSQIVNDFQKGDIAEGYSVSREKKESFPLTVTSAQKNPTAFYLCASRGGLTTYNEQFFGPGTRLTVL.

The rearrangement uses TRBV4-3 and TRBJ1-1; 8 bases are a match to TRBD1. CDR1 and CDR2 (germline): LGHNA, YSLEER. V lost 0 bases and J lost 3; bases outside the gene matches: 15. There are 19 residues in the CDR3. The CDR3 nucleotides read TGCGCCAGCAGCCAAGAGAGGGCAGGGGGCTCGTTTTTGGACACTGAAGCTTTCTTT. It codes for CASSQERAGGSFLDTEAFF.

This clone was found a few times. The chain has TRBV2 and TRBJ1-1; 10 bases match TRBD1. The CDR3 runs to 14 residues. V was pared by 5 bases and J by 4 bases, with 4 bases of the junction left unmatched. Per the germline V gene, CDR1 is SNHLY and CDR2 is FYNNEI. CDR3 in DNA: TGTGCCAGCAGTAGACAGGGGGCAAGCACTGAAGCTTTCTTT. It encodes CASSRQGASTEAFF.

The CDR3, as DNA: TGTGCCAGCAGTCGACCCGGGACAGGGGCCAACGAGCAGTACTTC. This codes for CASSRPGTGANEQYF. V is TRBV6-5 and J is TRBJ2-7; 10 bases align to TRBD1. CDR1 MNHEY and CDR2 SVGAGI come from the germline V gene. The trim removed 5 bases at V and 5 bases at J, leaving 9 bases unmatched. The CDR3 runs to 15 residues.

The chain is built from TRBV14 and TRBJ2-5; TRBD2 might be the D (5 bases). The germline CDR1 and CDR2 sequences are SGHDN and FVKESK. CDR3 length equals 11 residues. Trimming cost V 8 bases and J 4 bases, with 8 bases left between them. As DNA, the CDR3 is TGTGCCAGCTCACTAGGAGAGACCCAGTACTTC. It encodes CASSLGETQYF.

The chain links TRBV18 to TRBJ1-2; 7 bases match TRBD1. Germline V gene data show CDR1 as KGHSH and CDR2 as LQKENI. The J segment lost 7 bases and the V segment lost 3 bases, leaving 11 bases of the junction unmatched. This CDR3 is built from 15 residues. DNA for the CDR3: TGTGCCAGCTCACCCCCGTCCACGACAGGGACTGGCTACACCTTC. Protein product: CASSPPSTTGTGYTF.

This sequence joins TRBV15 and TRBJ2-2; TRBD2 is a possible D gene (5 bases). Trimming cost V 0 bases and J 0 bases, with 8 bases left between them. Germline V gene lookup returns CDR1 LNHNV and CDR2 YYDKDF (reference sequence). The CDR3 spans 16 residues. This chain's CDR3 is CATSRDSSANTGELFF. Here the CDR3 DNA reads TGTGCCACCAGCAGAGATAGTAGCGCGAACACCGGGGAGCTGTTTTTT.

V usage is TRBV9 and J usage is TRBJ2-2; 8 bases map to TRBD1. The CDR3 is 15 residues long. Germline lookup yields CDR1 SGDLS and CDR2 YYNGEE. J lost 4 bases, V lost 6 bases, and 8 bases had no gene match. The CDR3 region is CASNRQGPGTGELFF. The CDR3 nucleotides are TGTGCCAGCAACCGACAGGGGCCCGGCACCGGGGAGCTGTTTTTT.

The chain has TRBV19 and TRBJ2-7; D is undetermined. CDR3 size: 13 residues. Looked up from germline, CDR1 is LNHDA and CDR2 is SQIVND (reference sequence). The V gene lost 8 bases and the J gene lost 2 bases, with 13 bases spanning the gap. CDR3 nucleotides: TGTGCCAGTTCGATGGAGAGTACCTACGAGCAGTACTTC. Translation: CASSMESTYEQYF.

The V gene is TRBV28, the J gene TRBJ1-2; no firm D call. CDR3 length: 11 amino acids. V dropped 6 bases and J dropped 1 base, with 3 bases sitting between them. Germline assignment: CDR1 MDHEN and CDR2 SYDVKM. The CDR3 region is CASSSNYGYTF. CDR3 sequence (DNA): TGTGCCAGCAGCAGTAACTATGGCTACACCTTC.

The rearrangement uses TRBV7-2 and TRBJ2-5; D call uncertain. V was cut by 5 bases and J by 5 bases, with 9 bases left in between. Germline V lookup: CDR1 SGHTA, CDR2 FQGNSA. The CDR3 covers 12 residues. The CDR3 bases are TGTGCCAGCAGCCCTAGTTCCGAGACCCAGTACTTC. Translating it yields CASSPSSETQYF.

This clone was picked up one time. The chain recombines TRBV29-1 with TRBJ2-5; TRBD2 agrees at 8 bases. V trimming: 4 bases; J trimming: 9 bases; junction bases outside the gene matches: 13. CDR1 is SQVTM and CDR2 is ANQGSEA in the germline V gene. The CDR3 runs 14 residues. CDR3 sequence (DNA): TGCAGCGTTGGGGGTTCGGGGGGGGGACCTCCCCAGTACTTC. This encodes CSVGGSGGGPPQYF.

The chain carries TRBV28 and TRBJ1-2; 9 bases fit TRBD1. Germline assignment: CDR1 MDHEN and CDR2 SYDVKM. The CDR3 runs to 14 residues. The J segment lost 8 bases and the V segment lost 7 bases, leaving 11 bases of the junction unmatched. The CDR3 loop is CASNHRGRFGGYTF. Here the CDR3 DNA reads TGTGCCAGCAATCACAGGGGGCGCTTCGGAGGCTACACCTTC.

The V gene is TRBV11-1, the J gene TRBJ2-1; 9 nucleotides match TRBD1. Germline CDR1 and CDR2: SGHAT and FQDESV (reference sequence). The V gene end was trimmed by 5 bases and the J gene end by 2 bases; junction bases not matched to a gene: 4. The CDR3 contains 15 residues. The CDR3 is CASSTRQGAYNEQFF. CDR3 DNA: TGTGCCAGCAGCACCCGACAGGGGGCCTACAATGAGCAGTTCTTC.

This clone was counted between two and nine times. In nucleotides, the CDR3 is TGTGCCAGCAGCGAGGGACAGGGGGCAACTAATGAAAAACTGTTTTTT. Its protein product is CASSEGQGATNEKLFF. This chain links TRBV3-1 (or the pseudogene TRBV3-2) with TRBJ1-4, with TRBD1 matching 11 bases. V gave up 5 bases and J gave up 0 bases; unmatched junction bases: 2. The germline CDR1 and CDR2 sequences are LGHDT and YNNKEL (reference sequence). CDR3 size: 16 residues.

This clone was recorded only once. V gene TRBV5-4 combines with J gene TRBJ2-7, with TRBD1 matching over 9 bases. Germline values: CDR1 SGHNT, CDR2 YYREEE (reference sequence). This CDR3 comprises 15 residues. V lost 3 bases, J lost 3 bases, and 7 bases stayed unmatched. DNA for the CDR3: TGTGCCAGCAGCTGGGGACAGGGTTCCATCTACGAGCAGTACTTC. As protein: CASSWGQGSIYEQYF.

The chain joins TRBV5-1 to TRBJ2-1; 9 bases map to TRBD2. Per the germline V gene, CDR1 is SGHRS and CDR2 is YFSETQ. The CDR3 contains 17 residues. Losses at the gene ends were 0 bases for V and 8 bases for J; bases not matched to a gene: 12. The CDR3 DNA sequence: TGCGCCAGCAGCTTGGCCGGTCCAGCGGGGGGCAGCTATGAGCAGTTCTTC. This translates into CASSLAGPAGGSYEQFF.

A remark on this clone: A junction boundary mismatches the germline segment, possibly from a read error. J is TRBJ2-2 and V is TRBV7-7; D is uncertain. Looked up from germline, CDR1 is SSHAT and CDR2 is FNYEAQ (reference sequence). This CDR3 comprises 14 residues. CDR3 loop: CASSRRPETGELFF. DNA of the CDR3: TGTGCTAGCAGCCGTAGACCGGAGACCGGGGAGCTGTTTTTT.

This chain links TRBV18 with TRBJ1-1; D is perhaps TRBD1 (6 bases). Trimming pared 3 bases from V and 0 bases from J, leaving 11 bases between. The CDR3 is 15 residues long. Germline lookup yields CDR1 KGHSH and CDR2 LQKENI. The CDR3 region has the DNA TGTGCCAGCTCACCCCCGGGGGGGCTGAACACTGAAGCTTTCTTT. This encodes CASSPPGGLNTEAFF.

The chain recombines TRBV13 with TRBJ2-1, with D perhaps matching TRBD1 (6 bases). The V gene lost 5 bases and the J gene lost 6 bases, with 17 bases spanning the gap. The CDR3 covers 15 residues. Germline V gene sequence: CDR1 PRHDT, CDR2 FYEKMQ (reference sequence). CDR3 in amino acids: CASSILQGVLNEQFF. The CDR3, as DNA: TGTGCCAGCAGCATCTTACAGGGTGTCCTCAATGAGCAGTTCTTC.

The CDR3 reads CASSLAQIPYEQYF. The CDR3 DNA reads TGTGCCAGCAGCTTGGCTCAGATCCCCTACGAGCAGTACTTC. V usage is TRBV5-4 and J usage is TRBJ2-7; D remains ambiguous. Deletions cut 0 bases from V and 2 bases from J, with 9 bases between. Germline V CDR1 and CDR2: SGHNT, YYREEE (reference sequence). The CDR3 is 14 amino acids.

This chain joins TRBV12-1 and TRBJ1-5; TRBD1 is the table's D call and was not checked against the DNA. TRBV12-1 is a pseudogene. The CDR3 covers 14 residues. Here the CDR3 reads CASSFCQVYQPQHF. The CDR3, as DNA: TGTGCCAGCAGCTTTTGTCAGGTGTATCAGCCCCAGCATTTT.